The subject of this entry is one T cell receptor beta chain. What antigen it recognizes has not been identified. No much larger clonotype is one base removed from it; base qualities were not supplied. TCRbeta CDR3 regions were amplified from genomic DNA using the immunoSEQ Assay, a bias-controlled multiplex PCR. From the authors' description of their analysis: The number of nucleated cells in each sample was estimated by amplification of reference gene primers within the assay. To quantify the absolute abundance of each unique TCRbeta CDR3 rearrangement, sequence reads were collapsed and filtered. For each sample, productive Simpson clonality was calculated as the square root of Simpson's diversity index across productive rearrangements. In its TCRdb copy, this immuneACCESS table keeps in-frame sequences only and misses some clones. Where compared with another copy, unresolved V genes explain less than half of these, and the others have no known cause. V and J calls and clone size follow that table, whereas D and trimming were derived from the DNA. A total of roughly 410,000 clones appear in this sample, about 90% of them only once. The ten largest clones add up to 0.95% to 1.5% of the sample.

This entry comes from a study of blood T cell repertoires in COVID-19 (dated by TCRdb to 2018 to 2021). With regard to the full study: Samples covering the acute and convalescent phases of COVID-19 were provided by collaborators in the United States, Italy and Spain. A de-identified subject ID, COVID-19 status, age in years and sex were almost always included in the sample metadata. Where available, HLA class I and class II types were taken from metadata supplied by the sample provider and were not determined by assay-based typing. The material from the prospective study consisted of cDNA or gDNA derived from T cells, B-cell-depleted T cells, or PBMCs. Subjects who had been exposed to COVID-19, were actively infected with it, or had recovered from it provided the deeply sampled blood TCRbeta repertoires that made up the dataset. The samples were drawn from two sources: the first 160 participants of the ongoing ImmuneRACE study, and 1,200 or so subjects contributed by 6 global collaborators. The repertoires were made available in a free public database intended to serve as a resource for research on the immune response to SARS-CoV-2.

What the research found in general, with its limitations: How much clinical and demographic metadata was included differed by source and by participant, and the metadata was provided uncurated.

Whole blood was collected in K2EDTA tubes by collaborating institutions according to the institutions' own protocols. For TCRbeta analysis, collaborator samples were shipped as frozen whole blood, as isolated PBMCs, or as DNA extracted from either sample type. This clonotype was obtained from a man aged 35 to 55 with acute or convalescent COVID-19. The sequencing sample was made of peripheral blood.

This receptor has the CDR3 CASSLGSMGSYGYTF. Read as DNA, the sequence is TGTGCCAGCAGTTTAGGCTCCATGGGGAGCTATGGCTACACCTTC. The sequence joins TRBV27 to TRBJ1-2; no D gene can be assigned with confidence. V and J lose 2 bases and 4 bases, and a span of 14 bases separates them. The CDR3 runs 15 amino acids, cysteine and phenylalanine included. Only the CDR3 region is kept as DNA, spanning 45 bases read in frame from base 1. Sequences MNHEY (CDR1) and SMNVEV (CDR2) are obtained from the germline V gene (reference sequence).